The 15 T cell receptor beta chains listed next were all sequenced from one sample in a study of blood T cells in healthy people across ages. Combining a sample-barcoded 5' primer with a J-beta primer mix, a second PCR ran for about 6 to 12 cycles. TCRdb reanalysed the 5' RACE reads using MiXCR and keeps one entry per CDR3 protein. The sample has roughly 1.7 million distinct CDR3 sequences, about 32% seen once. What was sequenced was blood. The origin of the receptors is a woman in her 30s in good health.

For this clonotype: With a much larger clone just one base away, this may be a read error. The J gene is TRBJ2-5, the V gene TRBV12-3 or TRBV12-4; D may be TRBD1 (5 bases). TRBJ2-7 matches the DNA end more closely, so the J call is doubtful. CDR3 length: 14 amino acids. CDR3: CASSPPGSMYEQYF. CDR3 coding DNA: TGTGCCAGCAGTCCCCCAGGGTCTATGTACGAGCAGTACTTC.

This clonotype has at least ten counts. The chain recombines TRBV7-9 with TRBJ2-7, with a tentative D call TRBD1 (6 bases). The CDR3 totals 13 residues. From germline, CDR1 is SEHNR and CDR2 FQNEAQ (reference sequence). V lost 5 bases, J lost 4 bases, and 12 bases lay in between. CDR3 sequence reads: CASSPQRGYEQYF. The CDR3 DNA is TGTGCCAGCAGCCCTCAAAGGGGGTACGAGCAGTACTTC.

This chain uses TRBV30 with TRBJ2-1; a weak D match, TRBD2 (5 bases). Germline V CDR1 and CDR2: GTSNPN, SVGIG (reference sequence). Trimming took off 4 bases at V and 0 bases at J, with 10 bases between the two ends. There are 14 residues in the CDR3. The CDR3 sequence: CAWMADYSYNEQFF. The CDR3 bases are TGTGCCTGGATGGCAGACTACTCCTACAATGAGCAGTTCTTC.

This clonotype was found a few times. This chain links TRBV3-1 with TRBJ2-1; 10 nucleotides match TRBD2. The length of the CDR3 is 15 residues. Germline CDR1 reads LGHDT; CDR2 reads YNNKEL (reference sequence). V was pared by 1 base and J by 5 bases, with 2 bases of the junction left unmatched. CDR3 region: CASSQVLAGNNEQFF. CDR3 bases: TGTGCCAGCAGCCAAGTACTAGCGGGGAACAATGAGCAGTTCTTC.

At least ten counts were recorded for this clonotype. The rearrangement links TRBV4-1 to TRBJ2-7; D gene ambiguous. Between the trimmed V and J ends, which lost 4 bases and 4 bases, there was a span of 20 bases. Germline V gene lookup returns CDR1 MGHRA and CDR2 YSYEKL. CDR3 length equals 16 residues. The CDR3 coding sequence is TGCGCCAGCAGCCCTTCGACCCGAACAGCCGAATACGAGCAGTACTTC. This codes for CASSPSTRTAEYEQYF.

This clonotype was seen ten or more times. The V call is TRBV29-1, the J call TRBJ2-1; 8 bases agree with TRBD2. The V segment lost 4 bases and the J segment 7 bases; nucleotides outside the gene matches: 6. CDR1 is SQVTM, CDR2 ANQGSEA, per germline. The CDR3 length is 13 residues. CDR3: CSVATGGENEQFF. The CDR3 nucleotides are TGCAGCGTTGCAACGGGGGGGGAGAATGAGCAGTTCTTC.

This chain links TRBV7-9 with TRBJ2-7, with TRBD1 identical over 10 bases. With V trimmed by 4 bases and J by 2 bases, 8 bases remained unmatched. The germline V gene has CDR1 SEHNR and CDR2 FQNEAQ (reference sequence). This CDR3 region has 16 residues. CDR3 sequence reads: CASSSSGTGEPYEQYF. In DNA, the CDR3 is TGTGCCAGCAGCTCCTCCGGGACAGGGGAACCCTACGAGCAGTACTTC.

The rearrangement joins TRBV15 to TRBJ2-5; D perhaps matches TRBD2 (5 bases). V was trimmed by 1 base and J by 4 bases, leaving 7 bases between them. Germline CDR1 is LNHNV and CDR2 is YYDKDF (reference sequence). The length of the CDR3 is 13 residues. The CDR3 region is CATSRGRRETQYF. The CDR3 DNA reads TGTGCCACCAGCAGAGGGAGGCGAGAGACCCAGTACTTC.

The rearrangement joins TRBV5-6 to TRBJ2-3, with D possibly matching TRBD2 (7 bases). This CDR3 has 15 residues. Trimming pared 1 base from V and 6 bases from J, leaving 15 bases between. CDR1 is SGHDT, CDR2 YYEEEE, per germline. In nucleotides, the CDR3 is TGTGCCAGCAGCTTGTGGGGGGGCCCTGGGGATACGCAGTATTTT. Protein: CASSLWGGPGDTQYF.

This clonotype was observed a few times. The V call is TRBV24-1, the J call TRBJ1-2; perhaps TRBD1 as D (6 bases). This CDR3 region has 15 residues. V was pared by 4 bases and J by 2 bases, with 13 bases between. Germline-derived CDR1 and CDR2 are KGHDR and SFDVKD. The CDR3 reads CATSDYRGGNYGYTF. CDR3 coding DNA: TGTGCCACCAGTGACTACCGAGGGGGGAACTATGGCTACACCTTC.

The DNA for the CDR3 is TGCAGTGCCTCGCCCCCATCGGGGGGGACTGAAGCTTTCTTT. It yields the protein CSASPPSGGTEAFF. The chain couples TRBV20-1 to TRBJ1-1, with D tentatively TRBD1 (5 bases). The CDR3 has 14 amino acids. The germline CDR1 and CDR2 sequences are DFQATT and SNEGSKA (reference sequence). Trimming took 6 bases from V and 5 from J, leaving 19 bases between them.

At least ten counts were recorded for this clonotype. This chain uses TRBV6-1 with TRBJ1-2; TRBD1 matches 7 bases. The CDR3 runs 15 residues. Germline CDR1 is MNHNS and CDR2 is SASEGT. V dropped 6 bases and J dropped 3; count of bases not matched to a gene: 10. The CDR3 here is CASSEIGTAHYGYTF. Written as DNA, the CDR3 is TGTGCCAGCAGCGAAATCGGGACAGCACACTATGGCTACACCTTC.

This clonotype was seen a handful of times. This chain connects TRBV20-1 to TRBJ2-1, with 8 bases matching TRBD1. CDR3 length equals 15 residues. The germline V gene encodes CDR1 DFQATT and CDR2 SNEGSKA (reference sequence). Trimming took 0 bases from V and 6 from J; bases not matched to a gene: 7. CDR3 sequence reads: CSARDDRGAANEQFF. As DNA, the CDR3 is TGCAGTGCTAGAGACGACAGGGGAGCGGCCAATGAGCAGTTCTTC.

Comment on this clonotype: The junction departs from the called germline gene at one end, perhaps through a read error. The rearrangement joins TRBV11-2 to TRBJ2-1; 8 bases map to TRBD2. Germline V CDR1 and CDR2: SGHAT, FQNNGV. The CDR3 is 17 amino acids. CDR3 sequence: CASSLAGGGPTYNEEFF. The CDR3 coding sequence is TGTGCCAGCAGCTTAGCCGGGGGGGGGCCTACGTACAATGAGGAGTTCTTC. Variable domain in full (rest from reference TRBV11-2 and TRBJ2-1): EAGVAQSPRYKIIEKRQSVAFWCNPISGHATLYWYQQILGQGPKLLIQFQNNGVVDDSQLPKDRFSAERLKGVDSTLKIQPAKLEDSAVYLCASSLAGGGPTYNEEFFGPGTRLTVL.

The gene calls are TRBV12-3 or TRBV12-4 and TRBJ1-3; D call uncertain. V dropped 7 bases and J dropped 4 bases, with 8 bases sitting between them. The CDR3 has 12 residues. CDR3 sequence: CASIISGNTIYF. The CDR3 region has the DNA TGTGCCAGCATTATTTCAGGAAACACCATATATTTT.